The clone carrying this TCR beta chain turned up a few times. The data originate from a study of Ad26.COV2.S vaccination and SARS-CoV-2 variants. Study-level background: The authors gave Ad26.COV2.S intramuscularly, either once or twice 56 days apart.

Treatment meaning: about 20 received Ad26.COV2.S at low or high dose, single or two shots; 5 received placebo; per-sample allocation not given. Day 63 following the first vaccine or placebo injection was when the samples were taken. Its platform was an Ad26 vector, and its expressed antigen was Wuhan-strain SARS-CoV-2 spike. Trimming at V came to 0 bases and at J to 4 bases, leaving 3 bases not matched to a gene. The CDR3 sequence is 15 residues long. The germline V gene has CDR1 SGHRS and CDR2 YFSETQ. TCRdb's table, derived via immunoSEQ multiplex PCR, lists solely in-frame clones and lacks some. Among roughly 510,000 clones, about 83% were seen once, and the ten largest hold roughly 13%.

This chain links TRBV5-1 with TRBJ2-7; the match to TRBD1 covers 11 bases. This specimen was peripheral blood, taken in a trial of Ad26.COV2.S vaccine versus placebo. This receptor was obtained from a person aged 18-65 years who received the Ad26.COV2.S COVID-19 vaccine or a placebo. This CDR3 reads CASSLGRDRGYEQYF. In nucleotides, the CDR3 is TGCGCCAGCAGCTTGGGAAGGGACAGGGGGTACGAGCAGTACTTC.